This T cell receptor beta chain was obtained from a study of Ad26.COV2.S vaccination and SARS-CoV-2 variants. Clones were read by immunoSEQ multiplex PCR, and TCRdb kept only the in-frame ones, dropping some. The table lists around 370,000 clones, 90% to 95% of them singletons. Germline loops: CDR1 SGHKS, CDR2 YYEKEE (reference sequence). Trimming cost V 0 bases and J 3 bases, with 13 bases left between them. This CDR3 comprises 15 residues. The gene calls are TRBV5-5 and TRBJ2-7; D ambiguous. The specimen comprised peripheral blood, sampled after recovery from COVID-19. The TCR originated in a human donor who had recovered from COVID-19. The CDR3 nucleotides read TGTGCCAGCAGCTTGGCCAGCCGACCTTACTACGAGCAGTACTTC. It is translated as CASSLASRPYYEQYF.